The text below deals with one T cell receptor beta chain. The antigen is unknown. This entry belongs to a study of glioma-infiltrating T cells. At the level of the study: Dexamethasone exposure before glioma surgery was limited to six or fewer days. Sequencing aimed for roughly 4.5- to 11-fold coverage of about a million peripheral T cells. Study-wide findings and caveats: A blood CDR3 motif signature was depleted in highly divergent patients. Above-expected tissue-blood divergence occurred in all gliomas, most in low-grade ones.

TCR alpha and beta CDR3 regions were amplified from RNA using iRepertoire nested multiplex PCR. TCRdb passed the multiplex PCR reads through MiXCR, listing each CDR3 protein once. This table holds 300,000 to 450,000 distinct CDR3 sequences, 41% found once. The CDR3 spans 15 residues. The junction had 13 bases not matched to a gene; V was cut back by 6 bases and J by 6 bases. Germline-derived CDR1 and CDR2 are MNHNS and SASEGT. The chain employs TRBV6-1 and TRBJ2-7; 8 bases match TRBD2. Sequencing was carried out using glioma tissue, nonneoplastic brain tissue, or PBMCs (not recorded which). This clonotype was sampled from a human donor with low-grade glioma or glioblastoma, undergoing nonglioma brain surgery, or in good health (not recorded which). The CDR3 region has the DNA TGTGCCAGCAGCCCCGGGGTAGCGGGATCAGCCGAGCAGTACTTC. Encoded protein: CASSPGVAGSAEQYF.